This entry lists 27 T cell receptor beta chains sequenced from one sample in a study of blood T cell repertoires in COVID-19. Using immunoSEQ multiplex PCR, the repertoire was profiled, and TCRdb retains in-frame clones only, with some absent. The data show some 260,000 clones, 82% seen once. The sample was peripheral blood. These receptors originate from a woman in her late teens or twenties with acute or convalescent COVID-19.

The rearrangement uses TRBV28 and TRBJ2-7; unclear D gene. The CDR3 has 14 amino acids. Trimming left V 3 bases short and J 1 base short, with 10 bases between. Germline V gene data show CDR1 as MDHEN and CDR2 as SYDVKM. This CDR3 reads CASSLDQVSYEQYF. The CDR3 bases are TGTGCCAGCAGTTTGGATCAGGTATCCTACGAGCAGTACTTC. The full variable domain, its missing parts supplied by reference TRBV28 and TRBJ2-7, is DVKVTQSSRYLVKRTGEKVFLECVQDMDHENMFWYRQDPGLGLRLIYFSYDVKMKEKGDIPEGYSVSREKKERFSLILESASTNQTSMYLCASSLDQVSYEQYFGPGTRLTVT.

This clone was counted a single time. This sequence joins TRBV4-2 and TRBJ2-1, with 9 bases matching TRBD2. Germline V gives CDR1 LGHNA, CDR2 YNFKEQ. The CDR3 is made up of 16 amino acids. V lost 1 base and J lost 9; bases outside the gene matches: 10. CDR3 protein: CASSQATGTSSVEQFF. The CDR3 region has the DNA TGTGCCAGCAGCCAAGCGACCGGGACTAGCAGTGTTGAGCAGTTCTTC.

This chain links TRBV20-1 with TRBJ2-4; D may be TRBD1 (6 bases). Between the trimmed V and J ends, which lost 4 bases and 9 bases, there was a span of 10 bases. CDR1 and CDR2 from the germline V gene are DFQATT and SNEGSKA (reference sequence). The CDR3 is made up of 11 amino acids. CDR3 DNA sequence: TGCAGTGCTATACAGGGTGGCATTCAGTACTTC. Protein product: CSAIQGGIQYF.

The rearrangement uses TRBV19 and TRBJ2-1; possible D gene TRBD2, 5 bases. Germline V gene sequence: CDR1 LNHDA, CDR2 SQIVND (reference sequence). V lost 11 bases and J lost 9, with 11 bases in between. The CDR3 is made up of 10 amino acids. The DNA for the CDR3 is TGTGCCTTCCCTCGGGGTGAGCAGTTCTTC. Its protein product is CAFPRGEQFF.

The genes are TRBV5-1 and TRBJ2-7, with 7 bases fitting TRBD2. V was pared by 2 bases and J by 2 bases, with 13 bases of the junction left unmatched. CDR1 SGHRS and CDR2 YFSETQ come from the germline V gene. This CDR3 region has 17 residues. For the CDR3, the DNA is TGCGCCAGCAGCTTCCACTATCTGAGCGGGGTCACCTACGAGCAGTACTTC. Its translation: CASSFHYLSGVTYEQYF.

V gene TRBV15 combines with J gene TRBJ2-1; 11 nucleotides line up with TRBD2. This CDR3 region has 19 residues. Per germline, CDR1 LNHNV and CDR2 YYDKDF (reference sequence). V lost 1 base, J lost 6 bases, and 14 bases stayed unmatched. The CDR3 region has the DNA TGTGCCACCAGCAGAGTTCCCTTACTAGCGGGAGTTGCATCCAATGAGCAGTTCTTC. Translated: CATSRVPLLAGVASNEQFF.

In this sample, this clone turned up once. V and J are TRBV29-1 and TRBJ2-3; maybe TRBD2 (7 bases). The CDR3 runs 15 residues. Trimming stripped 1 base from V and 5 bases from J, with 16 bases between. The V gene's germline CDR1 is SQVTM and CDR2 ANQGSEA. As DNA, the CDR3 is TGCAGCGTTGAAGTCAGAACAGGGAGGGTAGATACGCAGTATTTT. It is translated as CSVEVRTGRVDTQYF.

The rearrangement uses TRBV7-8 and TRBJ2-3; 7 bases line up with TRBD2. Trimming cost V 5 bases and J 3 bases; bases outside gene matches: 17. The CDR3 consists of 18 residues. The V gene's germline CDR1 is SGHVS and CDR2 FQNEAQ. The CDR3, as DNA: TGTGCCAGCAGCCGTATAGGAACTTCGGGCGGGAGTACAGATACGCAGTATTTT. Translating gives CASSRIGTSGGSTDTQYF. The full variable domain, with the rest looked up from reference TRBV7-8 and TRBJ2-3, is GAGVSQSPRYKVAKRGQDVALRCDPISGHVSLFWYQQALGQGPEFLTYFQNEAQLDKSGLPSDRFFAERPEGSVSTLKIQRTQQEDSAVYLCASSRIGTSGGSTDTQYFGPGTRLTVL.

The table lists this clone with many counts. This rearrangement joins TRBV7-6 to TRBJ1-2; TRBD1 matches at 7 bases. CDR3 length: 13 residues. V gave up 3 bases and J gave up 14 bases; unmatched junction bases: 12. CDR1 is SGHVS, CDR2 FNYEAQ, per germline. The CDR3 DNA sequence: TGTGCCAGCAGCTTGACTCCGGGAGGGGGCGAGACCTTC. Its translation is CASSLTPGGGETF.

CDR3 protein: CASSTGTAGNTIYF. The CDR3 nucleotides are TGTGCCAGCAGCACCGGGACAGCTGGAAACACCATATATTTT. V is TRBV27 and J is TRBJ1-3, with 7 nucleotides matching TRBD1. The CDR3 has 14 residues. Germline CDR1 and CDR2: MNHEY and SMNVEV (reference sequence). V lost 6 bases, J lost 2 bases, and 4 bases stayed unmatched.

This sequence joins TRBV10-3 and TRBJ1-5, with D maybe TRBD1 (6 bases). V lost 9 bases and J lost 7, with 19 bases in between. CDR1 is ENHRY and CDR2 is SYGVKD in the germline V gene. The CDR3 is 14 amino acids. The CDR3 DNA reads as TGTGCCATTCAGGGAGAACAGGGAACCCAGCCCCAGCATTTT. Translation gives CAIQGEQGTQPQHF.

This clone was recorded a few times. The chain carries TRBV21-1 and TRBJ2-7; TRBD1 is the table's D call and was not checked against the DNA. TRBV21-1 counts as a pseudogene. CDR3 length: 16 residues. CDR3 residues: CASSKVPFRDGYEQYF. In nucleotides, the CDR3 is TGTGCCAGCAGCAAAGTTCCGTTCAGGGATGGATACGAGCAGTACTTC.

The rearrangement links TRBV10-3 to TRBJ1-3; 11 bases map to TRBD1. This CDR3 is built from 14 residues. V shed 10 bases and J 4 bases; nucleotides not matched to a gene: 6. CDR1 is ENHRY, CDR2 SYGVKD, per germline. This chain's CDR3 is CATEGQGAGNTIYF. CDR3 DNA: TGTGCCACTGAAGGACAGGGGGCCGGAAACACCATATATTTT.

The V gene is TRBV19, the J gene TRBJ1-1, with TRBD1 as a possible D gene (6 bases). CDR3 size: 13 residues. Germline loops: CDR1 LNHDA, CDR2 SQIVND (reference sequence). V was trimmed by 5 bases and J by 4 bases, leaving 11 bases between them. The chain's CDR3 is CASSVGGGTEAFF. The CDR3 DNA reads as TGTGCCAGTAGTGTTGGGGGCGGCACTGAAGCTTTCTTT.

V usage is TRBV6-5 and J usage is TRBJ2-5, with D possibly TRBD2 on 5 matching bases. V was pared by 4 bases and J by 5 bases, with 17 bases between. Germline V lookup: CDR1 MNHEY, CDR2 SVGAGI. This CDR3 is 15 amino acids long. CDR3 loop: CASSFNLAVGETQYF. The CDR3 nucleotides read TGTGCCAGCAGTTTTAATCTAGCTGTTGGGGAGACCCAGTACTTC.

The chain carries TRBV18 and TRBJ2-2; D ambiguous. The CDR3 runs to 15 residues. Trimming stripped 3 bases from V and 2 bases from J, with 10 bases between. Germline V gives CDR1 KGHSH, CDR2 LQKENI. The CDR3 loop is CASSPLPLNTGELFF. CDR3 coding DNA: TGTGCCAGCTCACCCTTGCCACTAAACACCGGGGAGCTGTTTTTT.

The chain recombines TRBV6-4 with TRBJ2-1; possible D gene TRBD2, 5 bases. The CDR3 extends over 15 amino acids. With 3 bases removed from V and 8 bases from J, the gap between germline ends came to 17 bases. The germline V gene encodes CDR1 MRHNA and CDR2 SNTAGT. In nucleotides, the CDR3 is TGTGCCAGCAGTGATTCCAGCTCGGGGTTTCATGAGCAGTTCTTC. Translated, it gives CASSDSSSGFHEQFF.

This rearrangement joins TRBV5-5 to TRBJ1-2; TRBD1 matches 9 bases. Germline CDR1 and CDR2: SGHKS and YYEKEE (reference sequence). J lost 4 bases, V lost 4 bases, and 5 bases had no gene match. The CDR3 contains 14 residues. This CDR3 is CASSGSDRGYGYTF. For the CDR3, the DNA is TGTGCCAGCAGCGGATCGGACAGGGGCTATGGCTACACCTTC.

This chain connects TRBV28 to TRBJ2-3, with no clear D. Trimming shortened V by 7 bases and J by 4 bases, and 15 bases separated the two germline ends. Per the germline V gene, CDR1 is MDHEN and CDR2 is SYDVKM. The CDR3 runs 14 residues. Here the CDR3 DNA reads TGTGCCAGCACCACTCCCGGCGGTGCAGATACGCAGTATTTT. The encoded protein is CASTTPGGADTQYF.

The chain combines TRBV25-1 with TRBJ2-7, with 10 nucleotides matching TRBD2. Germline trimming cut 6 bases from V and 4 bases from J; bases unmatched to any gene: 6. Germline CDR1 reads MGHDK; CDR2 reads SYGVNS. The CDR3 consists of 14 residues. CDR3 in DNA: TGTGCCAGCAGCCGCGGGACTAGCGCGTACGAGCAGTACTTC. Translation: CASSRGTSAYEQYF.

V gene TRBV3-1 (or the pseudogene TRBV3-2) combines with J gene TRBJ1-5, with 10 nucleotides matching TRBD1. Trimming removed 0 bases from V and 0 bases from J; junction bases left unmatched: 8. The germline CDR1 and CDR2 sequences are LGHDT and YNNKEL (reference sequence). This CDR3 region has 19 residues. The CDR3 spells CASSQEGRTGGFSNQPQHF. As DNA, the CDR3 is TGTGCCAGCAGCCAAGAGGGCCGGACAGGGGGTTTTAGCAATCAGCCCCAGCATTTT.

This rearrangement joins TRBV5-5 to TRBJ1-5; D is ambiguous. V gave up 4 bases and J gave up 4 bases, with 12 bases separating them. CDR1 is SGHKS and CDR2 is YYEKEE in the germline V gene (reference sequence). This CDR3 spans 14 amino acids. The CDR3 DNA sequence: TGTGCCAGCAGCCCGAGCTTTACGAATCAGCCCCAGCATTTT. Translated: CASSPSFTNQPQHF.

This clone has just one count. One end of the junction does not line up with germline, which may come from a read error. The V and J genes are TRBV19 and TRBJ2-1, with 8 bases fitting TRBD2. The CDR3 loop spans 13 amino acids. Per germline, CDR1 LNHDA and CDR2 SQIVND (reference sequence). CDR3 bases: TGTGTCAGTTCCCTGGCGGGGGGTAATGAGCAGTTCTTC. This sequence encodes CVSSLAGGNEQFF.

This chain joins TRBV5-1 and TRBJ2-7, with 8 bases lining up with TRBD1. V shed 0 bases and J 0 bases; nucleotides not matched to a gene: 5. The germline CDR1 and CDR2 sequences are SGHRS and YFSETQ. The CDR3 sequence is 16 residues long. In DNA form, the CDR3 reads TGCGCCAGCAGCTTGGCAGGACAGGGACCCTCCTACGAGCAGTACTTC. It yields the protein CASSLAGQGPSYEQYF.

The V gene is TRBV7-2, the J gene TRBJ2-5; the match to TRBD2 covers 8 bases. Looked up from germline, CDR1 is SGHTA and CDR2 is FQGNSA. This CDR3 spans 14 amino acids. V lost 4 bases to trimming and J lost 1 base; unmatched junction nucleotides: 2. The CDR3 loop reads CASSYGLAQETQYF. The CDR3 region has the DNA TGTGCCAGCAGCTATGGACTAGCCCAAGAGACCCAGTACTTC.

This chain joins TRBV4-3 and TRBJ1-1; 7 bases agree with TRBD1. The germline V gene has CDR1 LGHNA and CDR2 YSLEER. The CDR3 contains 15 residues. The V gene end was trimmed by 4 bases and the J gene end by 3 bases; junction bases not matched to a gene: 8. The CDR3 DNA is TGCGCCAGCAGCCGTACGACAGGGATGGACACTGAAGCTTTCTTT. It is translated as CASSRTTGMDTEAFF.

This clone was detected only a few times. The V and J genes are TRBV4-1 and TRBJ1-2; possibly TRBD1 for D (5 bases). Looked up from germline, CDR1 is MGHRA and CDR2 is YSYEKL. Trimming left V 2 bases short and J 1 base short, with 14 bases between. This CDR3 has 16 residues. The DNA of the CDR3 is TGCGCCAGCAGCCAACCACCGGACACGAGTAACTATGGCTACACCTTC. It is translated as CASSQPPDTSNYGYTF.